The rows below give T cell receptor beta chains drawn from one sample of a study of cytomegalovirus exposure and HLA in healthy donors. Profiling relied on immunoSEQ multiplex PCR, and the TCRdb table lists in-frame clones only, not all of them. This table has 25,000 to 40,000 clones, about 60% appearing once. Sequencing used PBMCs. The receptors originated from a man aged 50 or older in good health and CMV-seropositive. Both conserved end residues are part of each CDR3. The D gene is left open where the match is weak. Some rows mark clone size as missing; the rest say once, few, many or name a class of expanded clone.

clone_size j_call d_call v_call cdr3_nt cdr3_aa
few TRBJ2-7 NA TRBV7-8 TGTGCCAGCAGCGAATTTACAGACCTAGCAACCGAGCAGTACTTC CASSEFTDLATEQYF
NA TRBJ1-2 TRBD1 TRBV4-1 TGCGCCAGCAGCCAAGCCCCGGGACAGGGTGCCTGCACCTTC CASSQAPGQGACTF
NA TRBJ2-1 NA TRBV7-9 TGTGCCAGCAGCTTAGGCGATGAGCAGTTCTTC CASSLGDEQFF
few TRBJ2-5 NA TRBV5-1 TGCGCCAGCACCCCTAGCGAGACCCAGTACTTC CASTPSETQYF
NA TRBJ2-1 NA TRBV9 TGTGCCAGCAGCGTCAGACTAGGGATGAACAATGAGCAGTTCTTC CASSVRLGMNNEQFF
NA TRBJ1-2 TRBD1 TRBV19 TGTGCCAGTAGTGGGGACAGGACTGGCTACACCTTC CASSGDRTGYTF
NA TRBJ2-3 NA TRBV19 TGTGCCAGTAGTATGGGCCCACAGTTGACGTATTTT CASSMGPQLTYF
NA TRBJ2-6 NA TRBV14 TGTGCCAGCAGCCGTATCTCTGGGGCCAACGTCCTGACTTTC CASSRISGANVLTF
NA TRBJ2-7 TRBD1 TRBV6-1 TGTGCCAGCAGTGAAGTGGGACAGGGAAAGGACGAGCAGTACTTC CASSEVGQGKDEQYF
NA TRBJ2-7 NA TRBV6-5 TGTGCCAGCAGTTACTTAACAGGTCCCGGCGAGCAGTACTTC CASSYLTGPGEQYF
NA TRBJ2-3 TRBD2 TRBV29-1 TGCAGCGTTGATGAACTAGCGGATAGCACAGATACGCAGTATTTT CSVDELADSTDTQYF
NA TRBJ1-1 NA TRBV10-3 TGTGCCATCAGTGAGTCCAGACAGCAGAACACTGAAGCTTTCTTT CAISESRQQNTEAFF
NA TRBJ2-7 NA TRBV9 TGTGCCAGCAGCGGGCAGGGCTACGAGCAGTACTTC CASSGQGYEQYF
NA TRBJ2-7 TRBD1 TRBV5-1 TGCGCCAGCAGCACCAGGACAGGTAGCTCCTACGAGCAGTACTTC CASSTRTGSSYEQYF
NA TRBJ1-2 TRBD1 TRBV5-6 TGTGCCAGCAGCCGGGACAGGCTGGGAGGCTACACCTTC CASSRDRLGGYTF
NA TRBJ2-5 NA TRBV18 TGTGCCAGCTCACAATCCGCGGAGACCCAGTACTTC CASSQSAETQYF
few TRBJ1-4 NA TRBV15 TGTGCCACCAGCAGATATTTTGCAACTAATGAAAAACTGTTTTTT CATSRYFATNEKLFF
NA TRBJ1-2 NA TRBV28 TGTGCCAGCAGTTTAATTGTCCGGGAGAACTATGGCTACACCTTC CASSLIVRENYGYTF
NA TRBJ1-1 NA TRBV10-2 TGCGCCAGCGGGCAACTGAACACTGAAGCTTTCTTT CASGQLNTEAFF
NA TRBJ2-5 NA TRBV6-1 TGTGCCAGCAGTGCGAGCCTTCAAGAGACCCAGTACTTC CASSASLQETQYF
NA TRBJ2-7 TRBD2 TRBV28 TGTGCCAGCAGCGGACTAGCGTCCTACGAGCAGTACTTC CASSGLASYEQYF
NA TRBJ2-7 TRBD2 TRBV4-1 TGCGCCAGCAGCTCCACCCCCAGCGGGGCCTACGAGCAGTACTTC CASSSTPSGAYEQYF
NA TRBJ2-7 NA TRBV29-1 TGCAGCGCCGGGACTCAATACGAGCAGTACTTC CSAGTQYEQYF
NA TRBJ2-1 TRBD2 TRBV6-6 TGTGCCAGCAGTTACTCGGGGCGGGAGGGCTTTGAGCAGTTCTTC CASSYSGREGFEQFF
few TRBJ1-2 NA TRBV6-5 TGTGCCAGCAGTAACAGGGTGGGGTATGGCTACACCTTC CASSNRVGYGYTF
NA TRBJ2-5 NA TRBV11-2 TGTGCCAGCAGCCCCAGGGGCAAGGGAGAGACCCAGTACTTC CASSPRGKGETQYF
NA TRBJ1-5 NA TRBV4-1 TGCGCCAGCAGCCAAGTGATAGGACAAATCAATCAGCCCCAGCATTTT CASSQVIGQINQPQHF
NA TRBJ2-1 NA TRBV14 TGTGCCAGCCGACTAGGGATCTACAATGAGCAGTTCTTC CASRLGIYNEQFF
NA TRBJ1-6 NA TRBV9 TGTGCCAGCAGTGATGGGGCCCGAAATTCACCCCTCCACTTT CASSDGARNSPLHF
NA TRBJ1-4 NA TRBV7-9 TGTGCCAGCAGCTTTATGGGCGCCTGGGATGAAAAACTGTTTTTT CASSFMGAWDEKLFF
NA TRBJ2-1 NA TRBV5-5 TGTGCCAGCAGCGTGGGCGAGGGGGTGGTCAATGAGCAGTTCTTC CASSVGEGVVNEQFF
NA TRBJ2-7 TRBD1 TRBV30 TGTGCCTTGACTGGGACAGGGGACTACGAGCAGTACTTC CALTGTGDYEQYF
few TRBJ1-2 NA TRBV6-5 TGTGCCAGCAGTTACTACCCCCCGGGGGGGGACTATGGCTACACCTTC CASSYYPPGGDYGYTF
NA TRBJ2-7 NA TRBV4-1 TGCGCCAGCAGCTCGTCCGAGACAGCAACCTACGAGCAGTACTTC CASSSSETATYEQYF
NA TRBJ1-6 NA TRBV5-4 TGTGCCAGCAGCTTGGAGGGGATCTCACCCCTCCACTTT CASSLEGISPLHF
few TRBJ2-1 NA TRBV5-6 TGTGCCAGCAGCTTGGAGGCGGACAAGCAGTTCTTC CASSLEADKQFF
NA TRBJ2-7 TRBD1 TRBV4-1 TGCGCCAGCAGCCAAGTGCTGGGACAGGGCTACGAGCAGTACTTC CASSQVLGQGYEQYF
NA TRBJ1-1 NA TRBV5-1 TGCGCCACCAGGAGGGAGATGAACACTGAAGCTTTCTTT CATRREMNTEAFF
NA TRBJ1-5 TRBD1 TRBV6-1 TGTGCCAGCAGGGGGACAGGGTGGTATCAGCCCCAGCATTTT CASRGTGWYQPQHF
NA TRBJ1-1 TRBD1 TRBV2 TGTGCCAGCAGTGATAAGTCTGGACAGGGAAGGACTGAAGCTTTCTTT CASSDKSGQGRTEAFF
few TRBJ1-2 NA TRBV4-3 TGCGCCAGCAGCCAAGATCCAGGGGACAAACGGGGCTACACCTTC CASSQDPGDKRGYTF
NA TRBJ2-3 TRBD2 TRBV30 TGTGCCTGGACCCCCCGCGGGAGGGCGGATACGCAGTATTTT CAWTPRGRADTQYF
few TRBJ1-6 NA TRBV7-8 TGTGCCAGCAGCTTAGTCCATACGGAGAATTCACCCCTCCACTTT CASSLVHTENSPLHF
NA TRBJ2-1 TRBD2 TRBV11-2 TGTGCCAGCAGCTTAGATAGCGGGAGGGGATACAATGAGCAGTTCTTC CASSLDSGRGYNEQFF
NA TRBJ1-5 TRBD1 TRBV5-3 TGTGCCTGTACCCGGGGACAGCGGTCTTATAGCAATCAGCCCCAGCATTTT CACTRGQRSYSNQPQHF
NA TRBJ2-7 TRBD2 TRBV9 TGTGCCAGCAGCGCGGCTAGCGGGCCTTCCTACGAGCAGTACTTC CASSAASGPSYEQYF
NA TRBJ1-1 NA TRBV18 TGTGCCAGCTCACTTAGAGGGGGAGGGACTGAAGCTTTCTTT CASSLRGGGTEAFF
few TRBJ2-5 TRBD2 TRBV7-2 TGTGCCAGCAGCCCCGGGACTAGCGTGACCCAGTACTTC CASSPGTSVTQYF
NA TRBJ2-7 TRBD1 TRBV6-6 TGTGCCAGTATCCTCGGGACAGACTCCTACGAGCAGTACTTC CASILGTDSYEQYF
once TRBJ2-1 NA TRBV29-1 TGCAGCGTTGAATCAGGGCGGCGTGAGCAGTTCTTC CSVESGRREQFF
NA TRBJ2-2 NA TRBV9 TGTGCCAGCAGCGTAGCCGGGATCGAGACCGGGGAGCTGTTTTTT CASSVAGIETGELFF